A single sample gave rise to the 25 T cell receptor beta chains below, sequenced in a study of beta chain features in type 1 diabetes. Every bit of the isolated RNA underwent reverse transcription, so sequencing read expressed TCRB transcripts. Clones were sequenced by immunoSEQ multiplex PCR, and TCRdb holds only the in-frame ones, with some missing. Counted here are 630,000 or so clones, around 15% occurring once; the ten biggest clones make up approximately 0.039%. Findings and limits, study-wide: A moderate, significant TCRB CDR3 shortening appeared in type 1 diabetes across four CD4+ subsets.

Antigens for these TCRs are unknown. Specimen: naive CD4+ T cells from blood. The receptors originated from a man younger than 35 with type 1 diabetes.

J is TRBJ2-6 and V is TRBV29-1, with unresolved D. The V gene lost 3 bases and the J gene lost 4 bases, with 13 bases spanning the gap. The CDR3 is 15 residues long. From germline, CDR1 is SQVTM and CDR2 ANQGSEA. In nucleotides, the CDR3 is TGCAGCGTTGAGAAGGGAACTGGAGGGGCCAACGTCCTGACTTTC. Amino acids: CSVEKGTGGANVLTF.

This clone turned up a few times. The junction departs from germline at one end; a sequencing error may be responsible. The V call is TRBV30, the J call TRBJ2-3, with 7 nucleotides matching TRBD2. Germline V gives CDR1 GTSNPN, CDR2 SVGIG (reference sequence). The CDR3 has 12 residues. The CDR3 loop reads CGGERGGKTQYF. In nucleotides, the CDR3 is TGCGGGGGAGAGAGGGGAGGGAAAACGCAGTATTTT.

The chain uses TRBV28 and TRBJ2-7, with no clear D. Germline assignment: CDR1 MDHEN and CDR2 SYDVKM. V lost 0 bases, J lost 7 bases, and 4 bases lay in between. The length of the CDR3 is 11 residues. Written as DNA, the CDR3 is TGTGCCAGCAGTTTATGGGGAGAGCAGTACTTC. Residues: CASSLWGEQYF.

The chain employs TRBV5-1 and TRBJ2-3, with D unclear. Germline V CDR1 and CDR2: SGHRS, YFSETQ. Trimming left V 4 bases short and J 2 bases short, with 8 bases between. The CDR3 extends over 13 amino acids. The CDR3 DNA is TGCGCCAGCAGCCGCTTGCCCACAGATACGCAGTATTTT. Amino acids: CASSRLPTDTQYF. The full variable domain, with the rest looked up from reference TRBV5-1 and TRBJ2-3, is KAGVTQTPRYLIKTRGQQVTLSCSPISGHRSVSWYQQTPGQGLQFLFEYFSETQRNKGNFPGRFSGRQFSNSRSEMNVSTLELGDSALYLCASSRLPTDTQYFGPGTRLTVL.

This chain connects TRBV4-1 to TRBJ2-2, with 7 nucleotides matching TRBD2. Germline trimming cut 0 bases from V and 3 bases from J; bases unmatched to any gene: 4. The CDR3 is made up of 16 amino acids. Germline V CDR1 and CDR2: MGHRA, YSYEKL. The DNA of the CDR3 is TGCGCCAGCAGCCAAGACGGCGGGGGATACACCGGGGAGCTGTTTTTT. It translates to CASSQDGGGYTGELFF.

The chain recombines TRBV18 with TRBJ2-3, with D possibly being TRBD2 (5 bases). The CDR3 totals 13 residues. In germline, CDR1 is KGHSH, CDR2 LQKENI. V was clipped by 8 bases and J by 0 bases, with 9 bases between them. For the CDR3, the DNA is TGTGCCAGCGCGACTATTAGCACAGATACGCAGTATTTT. Its translation: CASATISTDTQYF. Using reference TRBV18 and TRBJ2-3 for the parts outside the CDR3, the full variable domain is NAGVMQNPRHLVRRRGQEARLRCSPMKGHSHVYWYRQLPEEGLKFMVYLQKENIIDESGMPKERFSAEFPKEGPSILRIQQVVRGDSAAYFCASATISTDTQYFGPGTRLTVL.

This clone was seen many times. The chain is built from TRBV29-1 and TRBJ2-2, with a possible D match to TRBD2 (6 bases). The CDR3 is 11 residues long. Trimming stripped 7 bases from V and 5 bases from J, with 8 bases between. In germline, CDR1 is SQVTM, CDR2 ANQGSEA. CDR3: CSGRGTGELFF. The DNA of the CDR3 is TGCAGCGGGCGGGGAACCGGGGAGCTGTTTTTT.

The gene calls are TRBV5-1 and TRBJ2-1; no reliable D call. Trimming removed 0 bases at V and 0 bases at J, with 10 bases between. The germline CDR1 and CDR2 sequences are SGHRS and YFSETQ. The CDR3 runs 16 residues. Written as DNA, the CDR3 is TGCGCCAGCAGCTTGGAGGGCAGTAGCTCCTACAATGAGCAGTTCTTC. Encoded protein: CASSLEGSSSYNEQFF. Filled out from reference TRBV5-1 and TRBJ2-1, the complete variable domain reads KAGVTQTPRYLIKTRGQQVTLSCSPISGHRSVSWYQQTPGQGLQFLFEYFSETQRNKGNFPGRFSGRQFSNSRSEMNVSTLELGDSALYLCASSLEGSSSYNEQFFGPGTRLTVL.

This chain connects TRBV27 to TRBJ2-3, with TRBD2 matching 11 bases. V trimming: 5 bases; J trimming: 6 bases; junction bases outside the gene matches: 10. The CDR3 extends over 16 amino acids. Germline V gene data show CDR1 as MNHEY and CDR2 as SMNVEV (reference sequence). The CDR3 nucleotides read TGTGCCAGCAGTCCCCTGACTAGCGGGGTCCGGGATACGCAGTATTTT. Encoded protein: CASSPLTSGVRDTQYF.

This clone was observed a few times. V usage is TRBV10-3 and J usage is TRBJ2-5; D might be TRBD1 (5 bases). Germline CDR1 is ENHRY and CDR2 is SYGVKD. This CDR3 region has 17 residues. V lost 2 bases, J lost 4 bases, and 20 bases lay in between. For the CDR3, the DNA is TGTGCCATCAGTGAGGGGAAAGGGGCCGACGCGGCAGAGACCCAGTACTTC. It specifies CAISEGKGADAAETQYF.

The CDR3, as DNA: TGCACCAGCAGCCAAGGGGGAACGTCCCGGCATGAGCAGTTCTTC. This gives the protein CTSSQGGTSRHEQFF. The rearrangement joins TRBV1 to TRBJ2-1. TRBV1 is an annotated pseudogene. This CDR3 comprises 15 residues.

This rearrangement joins TRBV18 to TRBJ2-1; D ambiguous. This CDR3 spans 16 amino acids. Trimming pared 3 bases from V and 6 bases from J, leaving 18 bases between. The germline gives CDR1 KGHSH, CDR2 LQKENI. CDR3 in amino acids: CASSPPVGYRFNEQFF. Written as DNA, the CDR3 is TGTGCCAGCTCACCCCCGGTTGGGTATCGTTTCAATGAGCAGTTCTTC.

The CDR3 DNA sequence: TGTGCCAGCAGCCCCCTCGGGGAACAGTTCTTC. This sequence encodes CASSPLGEQFF. J is TRBJ2-1 and V is TRBV7-9; D perhaps matches TRBD2 (5 bases). The CDR3 is 11 residues long. V shed 5 bases and J shed 13 bases, with 12 bases lying between them. Germline V gives CDR1 SEHNR, CDR2 FQNEAQ (reference sequence).

The gene calls are TRBV5-4 and TRBJ1-2; D is uncertain. V was clipped by 5 bases and J by 4 bases, with 15 bases between them. Germline V gene data show CDR1 as SGHNT and CDR2 as YYREEE (reference sequence). The CDR3 runs 14 residues. CDR3: CASRVTPALYGYTF. CDR3 bases: TGTGCCAGCAGAGTAACGCCAGCACTCTATGGCTACACCTTC.

This chain connects TRBV7-9 to TRBJ2-5; 12 bases agree with TRBD1. This CDR3 is 17 amino acids long. V lost 4 bases to trimming and J lost 5 bases; unmatched junction nucleotides: 11. Germline-derived CDR1 and CDR2 are SEHNR and FQNEAQ (reference sequence). The chain's CDR3 is CASSYSRRGTGGETQYF. In DNA form, the CDR3 reads TGTGCCAGCAGCTACTCCAGACGCGGGACAGGGGGCGAGACCCAGTACTTC.

The chain employs TRBV5-1 and TRBJ1-6, with 8 bases matching TRBD1. Germline-derived CDR1 and CDR2 are SGHRS and YFSETQ. The junction had 3 bases not matched to a gene; V was cut back by 3 bases and J by 7 bases. CDR3 length: 14 amino acids. The DNA of the CDR3 is TGCGCCAGCAGCTCGACAGGGGAAAATTCACCCCTCCACTTT. This sequence encodes CASSSTGENSPLHF.

This clone was picked up a small number of times. The V and J genes are TRBV5-4 and TRBJ2-3, with D perhaps matching TRBD1 or TRBD2 (5 bases each). The V gene's germline CDR1 is SGHNT and CDR2 YYREEE (reference sequence). The CDR3 runs to 16 residues. The V end was cut by 0 bases, the J end by 0 bases, with 11 bases between. CDR3 DNA sequence: TGTGCCAGCAGCTTGGTCCGGGACCAAAGCACAGATACGCAGTATTTT. It is translated as CASSLVRDQSTDTQYF.

V is TRBV7-9 and J is TRBJ1-4; 7 bases are a match to TRBD1. This CDR3 has 15 amino acids. The germline gives CDR1 SEHNR, CDR2 FQNEAQ (reference sequence). With V trimmed by 5 bases and J by 13 bases, 16 bases remained unmatched. The CDR3: CASSGRQGSERALFF. The CDR3 nucleotides read TGTGCCAGCAGCGGACGACAGGGCTCCGAACGGGCACTGTTTTTT.

The CDR3 DNA sequence: TGCAGCGCCGGAGTAAGGGCTCGAACAGATACGCAGTATTTT. Protein product: CSAGVRARTDTQYF. The rearrangement links TRBV29-1 to TRBJ2-3, with D uncertain. Per germline, CDR1 SQVTM and CDR2 ANQGSEA. V lost 7 bases and J 3 bases, leaving 17 bases between the germline ends. There are 14 residues in the CDR3.

In its sample, this clone was seen a few times. This rearrangement joins TRBV7-9 to TRBJ1-5; D might be TRBD1 (6 bases). Germline CDR1 SEHNR, CDR2 FQNEAQ (reference sequence). The length of the CDR3 is 16 residues. The V gene lost 6 bases and the J gene lost 0 bases, with 15 bases spanning the gap. DNA of the CDR3: TGTGCCAGCAGTGCAAATTCAGGGGATAGCAATCAGCCCCAGCATTTT. The encoded protein is CASSANSGDSNQPQHF.

This clone was seen more than once but under ten times. The CDR3 DNA reads as TGCGCCAGCAGCTTGGCTCCCGGGACTGGGTACAATGAGCAGTTCTTC. It codes for CASSLAPGTGYNEQFF. The chain combines TRBV5-1 with TRBJ2-1; maybe TRBD2 (6 bases). With 0 bases removed from V and 4 bases from J, the gap between germline ends came to 14 bases. CDR1 and CDR2 (germline): SGHRS, YFSETQ. The CDR3 sequence is 16 residues long.

The chain carries TRBV5-1 and TRBJ1-6, with D perhaps matching TRBD1 (6 bases). This CDR3 region has 16 residues. Germline assignment: CDR1 SGHRS and CDR2 YFSETQ. The germline V and J ends were trimmed by 7 bases and 0 bases, with 14 bases remaining between them. The CDR3 DNA reads TGCGCCAGCGGACTCCAGGGGAGCTCCTATAATTCACCCCTCCACTTT. Translating it yields CASGLQGSSYNSPLHF.

The chain joins TRBV27 to TRBJ2-5; 10 bases match TRBD2. Germline CDR1 reads MNHEY; CDR2 reads SMNVEV (reference sequence). Germline trimming cut 4 bases from V and 7 bases from J; bases unmatched to any gene: 9. The CDR3 extends over 15 amino acids. CDR3 sequence: CASSSPSSGSRTQYF. CDR3 bases: TGTGCCAGCAGTTCCCCCTCTAGCGGGAGTCGGACCCAGTACTTC.

The chain recombines TRBV6-5 with TRBJ1-5; TRBD1 matches 10 bases. V dropped 2 bases and J dropped 7; count of bases not matched to a gene: 2. Per the germline V gene, CDR1 is MNHEY and CDR2 is SVGAGI. The CDR3 covers 14 residues. The CDR3 loop is CASSYRDRGQPQHF. The CDR3 nucleotides read TGTGCCAGCAGTTACCGGGACAGGGGACAGCCCCAGCATTTT.

This clone appeared a few times. The V gene is TRBV29-1, the J gene TRBJ2-2; possible D gene TRBD2, 6 bases. The CDR3 is 14 residues long. Trimming cost V 7 bases and J 5 bases, with 17 bases left between them. Germline loops: CDR1 SQVTM, CDR2 ANQGSEA. The CDR3 sequence is CSGQVTGSTGELFF. CDR3 coding DNA: TGCAGCGGCCAAGTTACCGGGAGTACCGGGGAGCTGTTTTTT.